These T cell receptor beta chains were read from a single sample in a study of blood T cells in healthy people across ages. TCRdb recomputed calls from the 5' RACE reads with MiXCR, one row per CDR3 protein. The sample yields around 710,000 distinct CDR3 sequences, around 46% seen once. The sample comprised blood. The receptors were sampled from a woman aged 55-69 years in good health. Both conserved end residues are trimmed from each CDR3.

V: TRBV6-5
J: TRBJ2-1
CDR3: ASSYAGQDGYEQF

V: TRBV6-5
J: TRBJ2-5
CDR3: ASSPDRGRETQY

V: TRBV28
J: TRBJ1-2
CDR3: ASSRRGQNYGYT

V: TRBV20-1
J: TRBJ2-3
CDR3: SAPSDLLDTQY

V: TRBV28
J: TRBJ2-5
CDR3: ASRGSSAQY

V: TRBV2
J: TRBJ2-1
CDR3: APWWGRGRDEQF

V: TRBV6-6
J: TRBJ1-2
CDR3: ALRGEHGYT

V: TRBV25-1
J: TRBJ2-3
CDR3: ANSPSRGRATDTQY

V: TRBV2
J: TRBJ2-1
CDR3: ASNSENEQF

V: TRBV7-2
J: TRBJ2-3
CDR3: ASTLGLAGADTQY

V: TRBV14
J: TRBJ2-7
CDR3: ASSLNPGLAGGYEQY

V: TRBV6-2/TRBV6-3
J: TRBJ2-1
CDR3: ASIPGPVYNEQF